The 10 T cell receptor beta chains below all came from one sample that was sequenced in a study of blood T cell repertoires in COVID-19. Here immunoSEQ multiplex PCR was the method, and the copy in TCRdb shows in-frame clones only, minus some. The profile shows approximately 88,000 clones, about three quarters of them singletons. Sequencing input: peripheral blood. These TCRs come from a woman older than 75 with active or convalescent COVID-19.

This clone was counted many times. V usage is TRBV5-1 and J usage is TRBJ2-2; D perhaps matches TRBD2 (6 bases). V was cut by 4 bases and J by 4 bases, with 14 bases left in between. Germline loops: CDR1 SGHRS, CDR2 YFSETQ. CDR3 size: 15 residues. Here the CDR3 DNA reads TGCGCCAGCAGCCAAGGAGGGGTGGGCACCGGGGAGCTGTTTTTT. Its translation is CASSQGGVGTGELFF.

The genes are TRBV4-3 and TRBJ2-7; D is unresolved. The germline V gene encodes CDR1 LGHNA and CDR2 YSLEER. The CDR3 spans 13 residues. V shed 1 base and J shed 6 bases, with 10 bases lying between them. The CDR3 DNA reads as TGCGCCAGCAGCCAAGGGGCAGAAGGCGAGCAGTACTTC. Protein product: CASSQGAEGEQYF.

The genes are TRBV4-2 and TRBJ1-3; D may be TRBD1 (6 bases). Germline values: CDR1 LGHNA, CDR2 YNFKEQ. V shed 1 base and J shed 3 bases, with 16 bases lying between them. There are 17 residues in the CDR3. The CDR3 here is CASSQVGRGAGGNTIYF. CDR3 nucleotides: TGTGCCAGCAGCCAAGTGGGTCGGGGGGCGGGTGGAAACACCATATATTTT.

Only one count was recorded for this clone. The chain employs TRBV7-2 and TRBJ1-4, with D tentatively TRBD1 (5 bases). CDR1 SGHTA and CDR2 FQGNSA come from the germline V gene. The CDR3 is 14 amino acids. The V gene lost 4 bases and the J gene lost 5 bases, with 11 bases spanning the gap. The CDR3 nucleotides are TGTGCCAGCAGCTCCCCGGGACTGAATGAAAAACTGTTTTTT. Amino acid sequence: CASSSPGLNEKLFF.

V is TRBV7-9 and J is TRBJ1-1, with 7 bases lining up with TRBD1. The CDR3 runs to 15 residues. Losses at the gene ends were 2 bases for V and 8 bases for J; bases not matched to a gene: 11. CDR1 and CDR2 (germline): SEHNR, FQNEAQ (reference sequence). CDR3 in amino acids: CASSLNPGQLPEAFF. The DNA of the CDR3 is TGTGCCAGCAGCTTAAATCCGGGACAGCTCCCCGAAGCTTTCTTT.

The genes are TRBV5-1 and TRBJ1-1; D is uncertain. The germline V and J ends were trimmed by 1 base and 3 bases, with 7 bases remaining between them. From germline, CDR1 is SGHRS and CDR2 YFSETQ. This CDR3 comprises 13 residues. CDR3 residues: CASSLMRDTEAFF. For the CDR3, the DNA is TGCGCCAGCAGCTTGATGAGGGACACTGAAGCTTTCTTT.

The genes are TRBV7-6 and TRBJ1-3; D unresolved. Trimming pared 1 base from V and 2 bases from J, leaving 9 bases between. Germline assignment: CDR1 SGHVS and CDR2 FNYEAQ. The CDR3 length is 15 residues. CDR3 bases: TGTGCCAGCAGCTTAGGGAGGGAAACTGGAAACACCATATATTTT. Protein product: CASSLGRETGNTIYF.

The J gene is TRBJ2-7, the V gene TRBV5-1, with 7 bases fitting TRBD1. V lost 5 bases and J lost 5; bases outside the gene matches: 19. The CDR3 is 17 amino acids. Germline lookup yields CDR1 SGHRS and CDR2 YFSETQ. CDR3: CASRTGYSDSVGNEQYF. The CDR3 DNA reads as TGCGCCAGCAGGACAGGGTATTCCGATTCGGTTGGCAACGAGCAGTACTTC.

The J gene is TRBJ2-1, the V gene TRBV19, with D possibly TRBD2 on 6 matching bases. V lost 7 bases to trimming and J lost 0 bases, with 16 bases between them. The germline V gene has CDR1 LNHDA and CDR2 SQIVND (reference sequence). The CDR3 extends over 16 amino acids. CDR3 nucleotide sequence: TGTGCCAGTACATATAGGGCCGGGAGCTCCTACAATGAGCAGTTCTTC. It translates to CASTYRAGSSYNEQFF. The full variable domain, in which reference TRBV19 and TRBJ2-1 provide the parts outside the CDR3, is DGGITQSPKYLFRKEGQNVTLSCEQNLNHDAMYWYRQDPGQGLRLIYYSQIVNDFQKGDIAEGYSVSREKKESFPLTVTSAQKNPTAFYLCASTYRAGSSYNEQFFGPGTRLTVL.

CDR3 DNA sequence: TGTGCCAGCACTAAAGACAGAGTGAACACTGAAGCTTTCTTT. Its translation is CASTKDRVNTEAFF. The rearrangement uses TRBV6-5 and TRBJ1-1, with D possibly TRBD1 on 5 matching bases. Germline-derived CDR1 and CDR2 are MNHEY and SVGAGI. With 7 bases removed from V and 0 bases from J, the gap between germline ends came to 12 bases. This CDR3 is 14 amino acids long.